What follows are 14 T cell receptor beta chains derived from one specimen sequenced in a study of T cells in Graves' hyperthyroidism and ophthalmopathy. Amplified TCR beta CDR3 regions derived from RNA transcripts. HTBI primers were employed in a first-round RT-PCR of the TCR CDR3. Each CDR3 protein gets one entry after TCRdb re-called the multiplex PCR reads with MiXCR. The sample shows about 400,000 distinct CDR3 sequences, more than 13% of them seen only once. Sequenced material: blood. The receptors come from a woman in her 30s with Graves' hyperthyroidism.

The genes are TRBV19 and TRBJ2-7; maybe TRBD1 (5 bases). V was clipped by 3 bases and J by 3 bases, with 9 bases between them. This CDR3 is 13 amino acids long. The V gene's germline CDR1 is LNHDA and CDR2 SQIVND (reference sequence). CDR3 protein: CASSMQGSYEQYF. The CDR3 DNA sequence: TGTGCCAGTAGTATGCAGGGAAGCTACGAGCAGTACTTC.

V and J are TRBV27 and TRBJ2-3; 7 bases match TRBD1. Germline V gene sequence: CDR1 MNHEY, CDR2 SMNVEV (reference sequence). The CDR3 spans 14 residues. V gave up 5 bases and J gave up 5 bases; unmatched junction bases: 7. CDR3 in DNA: TGTGCCAGCAGTGACCCAGGGACAGTAGATACGCAGTATTTT. Residues: CASSDPGTVDTQYF.

This clonotype was counted many times. The CDR3 nucleotides read TGTGCCAGCAGCGCCCTCCGCAATGAGCAGTTCTTC. Translation gives CASSALRNEQFF. The chain couples TRBV2 to TRBJ2-1; D not certain. The CDR3 runs 12 residues. Germline-derived CDR1 and CDR2 are SNHLY and FYNNEI. Deletions cut 6 bases from V and 6 bases from J, with 9 bases between.

V is TRBV2 and J is TRBJ2-3, with TRBD2 identical over 9 bases. J gave up 7 bases and V 6 bases, and 17 bases lay outside the gene matches. This CDR3 is 17 amino acids long. Germline V gene data show CDR1 as SNHLY and CDR2 as FYNNEI. DNA for the CDR3: TGTGCCAGCAGCGAGCCTCTCCGCGGGAGGGCCGCGAATACGCAGTATTTT. Its translation is CASSEPLRGRAANTQYF.

At least ten counts were recorded for this clonotype. This chain connects TRBV13 to TRBJ2-1; TRBD2 matches at 7 bases. The V gene's germline CDR1 is PRHDT and CDR2 FYEKMQ (reference sequence). V lost 3 bases to trimming and J lost 6 bases; unmatched junction nucleotides: 17. The CDR3 runs to 18 residues. CDR3 residues: CASSFLSGGVVPGNEQFF. In nucleotides, the CDR3 is TGTGCCAGCAGCTTCCTATCGGGGGGAGTGGTCCCCGGCAATGAGCAGTTCTTC.

The CDR3 reads CASSQVSTSGSTDTQYF. The CDR3 DNA reads TGTGCCAGCAGCCAAGTGTCGACTAGCGGGAGTACAGATACGCAGTATTTT. The chain has TRBV3-1 and TRBJ2-3; 12 bases line up with TRBD2. Germline CDR1 reads LGHDT; CDR2 reads YNNKEL (reference sequence). J gave up 3 bases and V 1 base, and 5 bases lay outside the gene matches. The CDR3 runs 17 residues.

This chain links TRBV7-3 with TRBJ1-1; D remains ambiguous. V shed 0 bases and J shed 0 bases, with 8 bases lying between them. This CDR3 has 15 amino acids. Germline V lookup: CDR1 SGHTA, CDR2 FQGTGA. CDR3 sequence: CASSLTSGMNTEAFF. The CDR3 DNA is TGTGCCAGCAGCTTAACTTCCGGGATGAACACTGAAGCTTTCTTT.

This clonotype was observed at least ten times. The genes are TRBV28 and TRBJ2-7; tentatively, D is TRBD1 (6 bases). Trimming removed 2 bases at V and 3 bases at J, with 11 bases between. Germline loops: CDR1 MDHEN, CDR2 SYDVKM. The CDR3 totals 14 residues. For the CDR3, the DNA is TGTGCCAGCAGTTTAGGGGCGGACAGCTACGAGCAGTACTTC. This translates into CASSLGADSYEQYF.

This clonotype was observed many times. This chain connects TRBV28 to TRBJ2-7, with D tentatively TRBD2 (6 bases). The germline V gene has CDR1 MDHEN and CDR2 SYDVKM. This CDR3 comprises 13 residues. The germline V and J ends were trimmed by 7 bases and 6 bases, with 16 bases remaining between them. As DNA, the CDR3 is TGTGCCAGCATTCGCGGAGGGGCGCCCGAGCAGTACTTC. Its protein is CASIRGGAPEQYF.

This clonotype was observed at least ten times. The chain recombines TRBV18 with TRBJ1-2; D gene unclear. The CDR3 covers 13 residues. Germline CDR1 is KGHSH and CDR2 is LQKENI. Trimming pared 0 bases from V and 6 bases from J, leaving 8 bases between. The CDR3 sequence: CASSPPQMNGYTF. CDR3 nucleotides: TGTGCCAGCTCACCACCACAGATGAATGGCTACACCTTC.

This clonotype was counted many times. V is TRBV30 and J is TRBJ2-6; maybe TRBD1 (6 bases). The V and J ends lost 3 bases and 4 bases respectively, with 13 bases between them. Germline V gene lookup returns CDR1 GTSNPN and CDR2 SVGIG (reference sequence). This CDR3 contains 15 residues. The CDR3, as DNA: TGTGCCTGGAGGGCTGAGGGGGTCGGGGCCAACGTCCTGACTTTC. Residues: CAWRAEGVGANVLTF. Based on the CDR3 plus reference TRBV30 and TRBJ2-6, the full variable domain is SQTIHQWPATLVQPVGSPLSLECTVEGTSNPNLYWYRQAAGRGLQLLFYSVGIGQISSEVPQNLSASRPQDRQFILSSKKLLLSDSGFYLCAWRAEGVGANVLTFGAGSRLTVL.

The chain combines TRBV5-1 with TRBJ2-3; 9 bases line up with TRBD1. The CDR3 sequence is 14 residues long. The V segment lost 4 bases and the J segment 2 bases; nucleotides outside the gene matches: 2. Germline CDR1 and CDR2: SGHRS and YFSETQ. The CDR3 DNA reads TGCGCCAGCAGCGGACAGGGGTACACAGATACGCAGTATTTT. Translating gives CASSGQGYTDTQYF.

The genes are TRBV20-1 and TRBJ1-5; perhaps TRBD1 as D (5 bases). The germline gives CDR1 DFQATT, CDR2 SNEGSKA (reference sequence). This CDR3 is 15 amino acids long. V was shortened by 4 bases and J by 2 bases, with 15 bases between the two germline ends. The CDR3 region has the DNA TGCAGTGCTATTCCCCCGGGGGTCGGCAATCAGCCCCAGCATTTT. Translation gives CSAIPPGVGNQPQHF.

This clonotype was observed at least ten times. J is TRBJ2-2 and V is TRBV18; tentative D call: TRBD2 (6 bases). The CDR3 is 15 amino acids. Germline V gene data show CDR1 as KGHSH and CDR2 as LQKENI. V was shortened by 8 bases and J by 4 bases, with 17 bases between the two germline ends. The CDR3 sequence: CASRPPGLSTGELFF. CDR3 DNA: TGTGCCAGCCGCCCACCGGGACTGAGCACCGGGGAGCTGTTTTTT.